Following are 11 T cell receptor beta chains from one sample sequenced in a study of cytomegalovirus exposure and HLA in healthy donors. The PCR was carried out with 60 Vbeta primers and 13 Jbeta primers. Generated by immunoSEQ multiplex PCR, the TCRdb table keeps only in-frame clones and is missing some. This sample has 100,000 to 150,000 clones; more than 80% occur once, and the top ten carry approximately 9%. Input material: PBMCs. The receptors shown here come from a young man in good health and CMV-seropositive.

This clone was seen just once. The rearrangement links TRBV18 to TRBJ2-5; D gene ambiguous. Trimming stripped 1 base from V and 1 base from J, with 7 bases between. The germline CDR1 and CDR2 sequences are KGHSH and LQKENI. This CDR3 has 14 amino acids. The CDR3, as DNA: TGTGCCAGCTCACCACAAACTCCCCAAGAGACCCAGTACTTC. Its protein is CASSPQTPQETQYF.

V and J are TRBV7-3 and TRBJ1-6; a possible D gene is TRBD1 (6 bases). V lost 3 bases to trimming and J lost 4 bases, with 10 bases between them. Germline V CDR1 and CDR2: SGHTA, FQGTGA. CDR3 length: 15 residues. The CDR3 spells CASSLGAGYNSPLHF. In nucleotides, the CDR3 is TGTGCCAGCAGCTTGGGGGCAGGTTATAATTCACCCCTCCACTTT.

In this sample, this clone turned up once. The chain joins TRBV4-1 to TRBJ1-1; D is perhaps TRBD1 (6 bases). Germline loops: CDR1 MGHRA, CDR2 YSYEKL. Trimming cost V 2 bases and J 1 base, with 8 bases left between them. CDR3 size: 14 residues. The CDR3 protein is CASSQSQGNTEAFF. The CDR3 DNA follows: TGCGCCAGCAGCCAATCACAGGGGAACACTGAAGCTTTCTTT.

The chain couples TRBV2 to TRBJ2-2, with 8 bases aligning to TRBD1. The V gene's germline CDR1 is SNHLY and CDR2 FYNNEI. Trimming took 6 bases from V and 4 from J; bases not matched to a gene: 10. CDR3 length: 16 amino acids. CDR3 bases: TGTGCCAGCAGCCGAGGGGGGACAGGTGTCACCGGGGAGCTGTTTTTT. Translating gives CASSRGGTGVTGELFF. The whole variable domain, filled in from reference TRBV2 and TRBJ2-2, reads EPEVTQTPSHQVTQMGQEVILRCVPISNHLYFYWYRQILGQKVEFLVSFYNNEISEKSEIFDDQFSVERPDGSNFTLKIRSTKLEDSAMYFCASSRGGTGVTGELFFGEGSRLTVL.

The chain combines TRBV6-1 with TRBJ2-5; tentatively, D is TRBD2 (5 bases). V gave up 1 base and J gave up 7 bases, with 13 bases separating them. From germline, CDR1 is MNHNS and CDR2 SASEGT. The CDR3 is 14 residues long. In DNA, the CDR3 is TGTGCCAGCAGTGAAGTACTAGAGTCTGGGACCCAGTACTTC. It yields the protein CASSEVLESGTQYF.

The V gene is TRBV28, the J gene TRBJ2-5; tentative D call: TRBD1 (8 bases). CDR3 size: 16 residues. The germline V gene encodes CDR1 MDHEN and CDR2 SYDVKM. Trimming shortened V by 5 bases and J by 3 bases, and 19 bases separated the two germline ends. The CDR3 DNA follows: TGTGCCAGCAGTCTCCCCTCTACAGGGGGGGAAGAGACCCAGTACTTC. Protein sequence: CASSLPSTGGEETQYF. The full variable domain, rest sourced from reference TRBV28 and TRBJ2-5, is DVKVTQSSRYLVKRTGEKVFLECVQDMDHENMFWYRQDPGLGLRLIYFSYDVKMKEKGDIPEGYSVSREKKERFSLILESASTNQTSMYLCASSLPSTGGEETQYFGPGTRLLVL.

This sequence joins TRBV5-6 and TRBJ1-2, with a tentative D call TRBD1 (5 bases). In germline, CDR1 is SGHDT, CDR2 YYEEEE. V gave up 5 bases and J gave up 5 bases, with 22 bases separating them. The length of the CDR3 is 16 residues. In DNA, the CDR3 is TGTGCCAGCAGTCTTATTCGGGCCACGGGGGGGTATGGCTACACCTTC. Its protein product is CASSLIRATGGYGYTF.

This chain links TRBV6-1 with TRBJ1-1; D might be TRBD1 (5 bases). Germline-derived CDR1 and CDR2 are MNHNS and SASEGT. V was trimmed by 2 bases and J by 0 bases, leaving 13 bases between them. CDR3 length: 16 amino acids. The CDR3 DNA reads as TGTGCCAGCAGTGAAAATACAGGCAAATTGAACACTGAAGCTTTCTTT. This gives the protein CASSENTGKLNTEAFF.

The chain combines TRBV5-5 with TRBJ2-1; D possibly corresponds to TRBD1 (6 bases). The CDR3 is 15 amino acids. Germline V CDR1 and CDR2: SGHKS, YYEKEE (reference sequence). Between the trimmed V and J ends, which lost 2 bases and 8 bases, there was a span of 17 bases. This chain's CDR3 is CASSFPGTPWDEQFF. CDR3 in DNA: TGTGCCAGCAGCTTCCCCGGGACACCCTGGGATGAGCAGTTCTTC.

V is TRBV14 and J is TRBJ1-1, with 8 bases aligning to TRBD1. There are 17 residues in the CDR3. V gave up 0 bases and J gave up 1 base; unmatched junction bases: 7. Germline V gene sequence: CDR1 SGHDN, CDR2 FVKESK. The CDR3 loop is CASSQDLDRAGNTEAFF. The CDR3 region has the DNA TGTGCCAGCAGCCAAGATTTGGACAGGGCGGGGAACACTGAAGCTTTCTTT.

The chain carries TRBV27 and TRBJ2-7, with 11 positions matching TRBD1. Germline V gives CDR1 MNHEY, CDR2 SMNVEV (reference sequence). Trimming cost V 1 base and J 3 bases; bases outside gene matches: 5. This CDR3 spans 16 amino acids. In nucleotides, the CDR3 is TGTGCCAGCAGTTTATTAGGCGGGACAGGGGGCTACGAGCAGTACTTC. Protein product: CASSLLGGTGGYEQYF.